The 2 T cell receptor beta chains below come from one sample, sequenced in a study of T cell changes during pregnancy in multiple sclerosis. Repertoires were generated with immunoSEQ multiplex PCR, while TCRdb's copy carries only in-frame clones and drops some. This sample has 20,000 to 25,000 clones; about nine tenths occur once, and the top ten carry more than 7.5%. The specimen comprised CD8+ T cells from peripheral blood mononuclear cells, sampled in the first trimester of pregnancy. Receptors were obtained from a female donor in good health, enrolled as a control in a pregnancy study.

The table lists this clone with a few counts. The CDR3 DNA is TGCGCCAGCAGCTACAGTGCGGGACAGGGCCCCTACGAGCAGTACTTC. Its protein product is CASSYSAGQGPYEQYF. The chain links TRBV4-1 to TRBJ2-7; 9 nucleotides match TRBD1. Germline V gives CDR1 MGHRA, CDR2 YSYEKL. CDR3 length: 16 residues. V gave up 5 bases and J gave up 2 bases; unmatched junction bases: 10.

The V call is TRBV4-3, the J call TRBJ2-7; 7 positions agree with TRBD2. The V and J ends lost 1 base and 2 bases, in that order; junction bases with no gene match: 5. In germline, CDR1 is LGHNA, CDR2 YSLEER. This CDR3 is 15 amino acids long. The CDR3 DNA follows: TGCGCCAGCAGCCAAGCGGGGGGAGAGGCCTACGAGCAGTACTTC. Protein: CASSQAGGEAYEQYF.